This T cell receptor (beta chain) was obtained from a study of shared clonotypes between healthy human individuals (dated by TCRdb to 2020 to 2022). Background on the whole study: A few men and a couple of women, aged 18 to 49 years, made up the cohort. Each donor's leukapheresis produced roughly between roughly 0.85 and 9.5 billion PBMCs. Per donor, three plates each were used for CD4 naive and CD4 memory, two for CD8 naive, and one for CD8 memory. Libraries were prepared and TCR repertoires were sequenced by different laboratories using diverse techniques, in order to increase sequencing depth and limit assay-specific biases. To estimate repertoire size and how much clonotypes are shared between individuals, the study performed deep sequencing of blood TCR repertoires from five healthy adults. The study at large found these results: Estimated clonotype richness was generally larger for naive than for memory subsets. Across four donors, approximately 4.9% of naive CD4, approximately 3.6% of naive CD8, roughly 2.2% of memory CD4, and 0.3% to 0.45% of memory CD8 clonotypes were shared. The small number of donors limited the genetic and exposure-history diversity represented. Pairwise subsampling indicated that sequencing depth was expected to affect the degree of clonotype sharing among donors. Only blood was sampled, and tissue TCR repertoires likely differ from those in blood. Clonotypes shared by all four sorted-subset donors showed higher generation probabilities than non-shared clonotypes. Incomplete sequencing was indicated by rarefaction of sorted-subset datasets, despite the large sequencing depth.

From the cysteine through the phenylalanine, the CDR3 covers 15 amino acids. Only the CDR3 part of the read is kept: 45 bases, read in frame from the first base. At the junction V is shortened by 7 bases and J by 2 bases, with 17 bases in between. The germline V gene (reference sequence) gives CDR1 as SEHNR and CDR2 as FQNEAQ. CD8 naive samples were CD45RO-negative cells positively selected for CCR7, giving a CD45RA+CCR7+ population that excluded TemRA cells. Donors were healthy HIV-negative adults with no recently reported acute infections or vaccinations. Every donor was a Caucasian adult residing in Nashville, Tennessee, USA. Blood was obtained by leukapheresis, after which PBMCs were separated by Ficoll-Histopaque density gradient centrifugation and cryopreserved in liquid nitrogen vapor phase. Analytical flow cytometry was used to check the purity and quantity of every magnetically sorted T cell population. Genomic DNA was isolated from each sorted fraction and quantified by UV absorbance on a Nanodrop 2000c.

TCR CDR3 regions were amplified from genomic DNA by multiplex PCR using the deep immunoSEQ assay. For each cell subset, the extracted genomic DNA was distributed evenly across all wells of several immunoSEQ 96-well plates, and each plate served as one replicate. For sorted subsets, approximately 210 ng genomic DNA, equal to about 30,000 T cell genomes, was loaded into each replicate PCR. Purified libraries were measured with a Qubit 3.0 fluorometer, size-checked on a Bioanalyzer 2100, and measured again with the KAPA Library Quantification kit. A separate single-read 150-cycle Illumina NextSeq 550 flow cell was used to sequence each immunoSEQ 96-well plate. The paper's data handling went like this. Because only junctional sequences without quality scores were contained in the immunoSEQ output, filtering matching that applied to full-length reads could not be performed. Sequences were annotated with PyIR, a Python wrapper for IgBLAST v1.9, and V/J genes and CDR3 were assigned using IMGT germline references. Reads with weak V/J assignments (E-value above 1e-6), missing CDR3, stop codons, out-of-frame junctions, or ambiguous translated residues were removed. V3J clonotypes were defined as sequences sharing an identical inferred V gene, J gene, and CDR3 amino acid sequence. To compute the percentage overlap between repertoires, the number of shared unique clonotypes was divided by the size of the smaller repertoire. Repertoire richness was assessed with RTK rarefaction, the Chao1 estimator, and Recon v2.1 estimates of unobserved clonotypes. Generation probabilities were computed with OLGA for all TCRbeta clonotypes obtained by the gDNA method from four donors. Drawn from immuneACCESS, this table holds only the in-frame rearrangements with V and J called that TCRdb kept. Clones are partly lost; checked studies trace under half to an unresolved V gene and leave the rest unexplained. That table supplies the V and J calls and clone size; D and trimming were determined from the DNA. Present in this sample are some 1,900,000 clones, about 95% of which were seen just once. 1.2% of the sample rests with the top ten.

A note on this clone: Its target antigen remains unknown. Qualities for individual bases were not recorded, and no much larger clone is one base off.

Recombination connected TRBV7-9 to TRBJ1-1; the D region possibly corresponds to TRBD1 (6 bases align). The sequence came from a young man in good health. Material: naive CD8+ T cells sorted from blood. Reading the label with the study, this specimen's cell subset or site is: CD45RA+CCR7+. In nucleotides, the sequence is TGTGCCAGCAAATCACCAGGGGCCGTAAACACTGAAGCTTTCTTT. Its translation is CASKSPGAVNTEAFF.